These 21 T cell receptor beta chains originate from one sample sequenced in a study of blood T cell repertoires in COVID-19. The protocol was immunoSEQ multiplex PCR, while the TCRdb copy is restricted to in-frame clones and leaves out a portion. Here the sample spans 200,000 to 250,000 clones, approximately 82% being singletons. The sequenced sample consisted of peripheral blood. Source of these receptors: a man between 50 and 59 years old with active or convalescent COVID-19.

The CDR3: CASSSDTDTEAFF. CDR3 in DNA: TGTGCCAGCAGCTCAGATACAGACACTGAAGCTTTCTTT. The V call is TRBV7-9, the J call TRBJ1-1; D is undetermined. The V gene lost 4 bases and the J gene lost 3 bases, with 9 bases spanning the gap. The CDR3 sequence is 13 residues long. From germline, CDR1 is SEHNR and CDR2 FQNEAQ (reference sequence).

The CDR3 nucleotides read TGCGCCAGCAGCCAAGATCTAGATCAGCCCCAGCATTTT. Protein sequence: CASSQDLDQPQHF. The chain has TRBV4-3 and TRBJ1-5; D remains unclear. The V and J ends lost 0 bases and 5 bases respectively, with 5 bases between them. Germline CDR1 reads LGHNA; CDR2 reads YSLEER. CDR3 size: 13 residues.

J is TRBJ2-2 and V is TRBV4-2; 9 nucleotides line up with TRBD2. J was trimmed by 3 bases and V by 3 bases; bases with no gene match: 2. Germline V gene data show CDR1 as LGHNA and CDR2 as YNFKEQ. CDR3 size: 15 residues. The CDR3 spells CASSQGGGDTGELFF. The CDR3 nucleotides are TGTGCCAGCAGCCAGGGCGGGGGGGACACCGGGGAGCTGTTTTTT.

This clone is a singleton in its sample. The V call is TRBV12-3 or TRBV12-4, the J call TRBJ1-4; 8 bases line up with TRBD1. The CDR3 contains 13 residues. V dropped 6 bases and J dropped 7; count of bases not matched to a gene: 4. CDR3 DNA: TGTGCCAGCAGGGACAGGGAAGGTGAAAAACTGTTTTTT. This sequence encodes CASRDREGEKLFF.

Written as DNA, the CDR3 is TGTGCCAGCAGCTCCAGACAGGGTCATGGCTACACCTTC. Translating gives CASSSRQGHGYTF. V gene TRBV7-2 combines with J gene TRBJ1-2, with 7 bases that match TRBD1. V trimming: 4 bases; J trimming: 6 bases; junction bases outside the gene matches: 5. Germline V gives CDR1 SGHTA, CDR2 FQGNSA. CDR3 length: 13 amino acids.

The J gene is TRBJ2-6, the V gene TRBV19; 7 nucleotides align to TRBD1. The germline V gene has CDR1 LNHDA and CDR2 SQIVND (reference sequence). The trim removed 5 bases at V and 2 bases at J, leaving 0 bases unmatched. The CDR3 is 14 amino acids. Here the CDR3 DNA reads TGTGCCAGTAGTCAGGGGGCTGGGGCCAACGTCCTGACTTTC. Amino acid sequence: CASSQGAGANVLTF.

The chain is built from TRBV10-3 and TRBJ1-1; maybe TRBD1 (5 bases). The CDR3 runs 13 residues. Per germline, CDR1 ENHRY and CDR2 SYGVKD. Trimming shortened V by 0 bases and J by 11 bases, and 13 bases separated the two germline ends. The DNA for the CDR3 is TGTGCCATCAGTGAGTCGCGGGGAGGGGAGGCTTTCTTT. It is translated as CAISESRGGEAFF.

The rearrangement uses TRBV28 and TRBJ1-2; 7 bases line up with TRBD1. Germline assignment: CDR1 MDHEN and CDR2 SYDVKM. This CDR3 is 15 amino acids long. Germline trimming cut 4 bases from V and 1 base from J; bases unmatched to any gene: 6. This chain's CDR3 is CASSSATGLNYGYTF. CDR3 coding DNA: TGTGCCAGCAGTTCCGCGACAGGGCTTAACTATGGCTACACCTTC.

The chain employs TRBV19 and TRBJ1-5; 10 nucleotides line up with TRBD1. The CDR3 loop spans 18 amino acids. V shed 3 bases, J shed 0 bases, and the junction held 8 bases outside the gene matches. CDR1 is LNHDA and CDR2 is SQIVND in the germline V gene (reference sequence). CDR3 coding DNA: TGTGCCAGTAGTATCTACAGACAGGGGGCGTCTAGCAATCAGCCCCAGCATTTT. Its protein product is CASSIYRQGASSNQPQHF.

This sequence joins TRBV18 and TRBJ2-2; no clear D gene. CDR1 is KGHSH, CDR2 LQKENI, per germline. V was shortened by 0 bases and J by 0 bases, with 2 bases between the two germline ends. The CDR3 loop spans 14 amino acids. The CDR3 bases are TGTGCCAGCTCACCACCCACGAACACCGGGGAGCTGTTTTTT. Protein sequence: CASSPPTNTGELFF.

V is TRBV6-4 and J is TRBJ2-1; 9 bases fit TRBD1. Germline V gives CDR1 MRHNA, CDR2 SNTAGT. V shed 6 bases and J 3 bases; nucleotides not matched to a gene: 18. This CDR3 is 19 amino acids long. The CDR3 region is CASSRVGQGLNILYNEQFF. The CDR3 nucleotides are TGTGCCAGCAGCCGCGTGGGACAGGGCTTGAATATTCTCTACAATGAGCAGTTCTTC.

CDR3 DNA sequence: TGTGCCAGCAGCACAAAGACCGGGACACGTAGCAATCAGCCCCAGCATTTT. This codes for CASSTKTGTRSNQPQHF. The rearrangement uses TRBV7-3 and TRBJ1-5; possibly TRBD1 for D (6 bases). V was trimmed by 5 bases and J by 0 bases, leaving 17 bases between them. The CDR3 consists of 17 residues. Germline V CDR1 and CDR2: SGHTA, FQGTGA.

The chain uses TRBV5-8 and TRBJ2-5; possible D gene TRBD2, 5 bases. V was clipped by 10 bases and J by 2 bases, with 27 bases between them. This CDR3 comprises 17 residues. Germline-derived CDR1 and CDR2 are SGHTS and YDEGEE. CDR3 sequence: CAGTLLGPFRGQETQYF. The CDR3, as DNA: TGTGCCGGCACCCTCCTCGGCCCATTCAGAGGGCAAGAGACCCAGTACTTC.

This CDR3 is CASSEFQGANSPLHF. In DNA form, the CDR3 reads TGTGCCAGCAGTGAATTCCAGGGGGCAAATTCACCCCTCCACTTT. J is TRBJ1-6 and V is TRBV6-1; 8 nucleotides agree with TRBD1. Germline lookup yields CDR1 MNHNS and CDR2 SASEGT. The trim removed 2 bases at V and 7 bases at J, leaving 4 bases unmatched. The CDR3 has 15 residues.

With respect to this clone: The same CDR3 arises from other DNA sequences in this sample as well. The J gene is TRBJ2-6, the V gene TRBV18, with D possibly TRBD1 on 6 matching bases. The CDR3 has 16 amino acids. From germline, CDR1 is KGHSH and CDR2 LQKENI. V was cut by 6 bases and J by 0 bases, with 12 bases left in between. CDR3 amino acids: CASSPRGGSGANVLTF. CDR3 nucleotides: TGTGCCAGCTCTCCCCGAGGGGGCTCTGGGGCCAACGTCCTGACTTTC.

CDR3 DNA sequence: TGTGCCAGCCGCCCGGGCGGGAGTGAGTATGAGCAGTTCTTC. Its translation is CASRPGGSEYEQFF. This chain connects TRBV7-2 to TRBJ2-1; TRBD2 aligns across 7 bases. This CDR3 has 14 residues. Trimming at V came to 8 bases and at J to 8 bases, leaving 12 bases not matched to a gene. The germline V gene has CDR1 SGHTA and CDR2 FQGNSA.

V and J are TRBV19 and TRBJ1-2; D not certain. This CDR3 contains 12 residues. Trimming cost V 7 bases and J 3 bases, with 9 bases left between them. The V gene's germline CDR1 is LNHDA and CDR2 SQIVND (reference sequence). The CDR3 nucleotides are TGTGCCAGTAACGAGGGAGACTATGGCTACACCTTC. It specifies CASNEGDYGYTF.

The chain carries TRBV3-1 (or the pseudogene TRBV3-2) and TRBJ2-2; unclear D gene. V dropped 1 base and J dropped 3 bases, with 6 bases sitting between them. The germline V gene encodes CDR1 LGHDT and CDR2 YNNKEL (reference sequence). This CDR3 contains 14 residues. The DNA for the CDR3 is TGTGCCAGCAGCCAAGCCCCCTACACCGGGGAGCTGTTTTTT. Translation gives CASSQAPYTGELFF.

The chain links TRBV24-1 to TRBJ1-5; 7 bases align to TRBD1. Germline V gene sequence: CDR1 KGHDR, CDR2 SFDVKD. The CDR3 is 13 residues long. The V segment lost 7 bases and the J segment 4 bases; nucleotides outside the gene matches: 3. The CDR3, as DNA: TGTGCCACCAGGTCAGGGGGAAATCAGCCCCAGCATTTT. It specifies CATRSGGNQPQHF.

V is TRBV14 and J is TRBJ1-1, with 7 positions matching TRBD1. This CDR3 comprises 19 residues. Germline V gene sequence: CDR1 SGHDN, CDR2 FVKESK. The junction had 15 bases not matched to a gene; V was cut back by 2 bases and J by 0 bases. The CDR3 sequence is CASSQNSKWGDRVNTEAFF. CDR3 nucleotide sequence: TGTGCCAGCAGCCAAAACTCAAAATGGGGTGACAGGGTGAACACTGAAGCTTTCTTT.

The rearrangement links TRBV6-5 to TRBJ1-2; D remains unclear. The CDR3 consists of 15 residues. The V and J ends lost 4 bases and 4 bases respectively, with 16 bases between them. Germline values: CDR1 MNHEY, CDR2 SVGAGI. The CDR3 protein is CASSSLYPGSYGYTF. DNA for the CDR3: TGTGCCAGCAGTTCCCTCTACCCGGGTTCCTATGGCTACACCTTC.